Presented here are 20 T cell receptor beta chains from one specimen sequenced in a study of T and B cells in COVID-19 patients. Each TRB amplification used 250-500 ng of genomic DNA from blood. TRB rearrangements were amplified by multiplex PCR with BIOMED2 TRB-A/B primers. TCRdb passed the multiplex PCR reads through MiXCR, listing each CDR3 protein once. The sample comprises thousands of distinct CDR3 sequences, approximately 22% of which are singletons, and approximately 3.6% rests with the top ten. Sequenced: blood. Source of these receptors: a human donor who had recovered from COVID-19.

This rearrangement joins TRBV11-2 to TRBJ1-1; D perhaps matches TRBD1 (5 bases). CDR3 size: 13 residues. The germline V and J ends were trimmed by 7 bases and 5 bases, with 14 bases remaining between them. CDR1 and CDR2 (germline): SGHAT, FQNNGV. The CDR3 region is CASNPGSRTEAFF. For the CDR3, the DNA is TGTGCCAGCAACCCAGGGAGCCGTACTGAAGCTTTCTTT.

This clonotype has at least ten counts. The V and J genes are TRBV5-1 and TRBJ2-1; TRBD1 matches 7 bases. CDR1 and CDR2 (germline): SGHRS, YFSETQ. V dropped 5 bases and J dropped 7; count of bases not matched to a gene: 15. The CDR3 loop spans 16 amino acids. CDR3 amino acids: CASRLQQGQYRNEQFF. DNA of the CDR3: TGCGCCAGCAGGCTCCAACAGGGGCAATATCGGAATGAGCAGTTCTTC.

This chain uses TRBV5-1 with TRBJ1-1, with 10 positions matching TRBD1. The CDR3 is 18 residues long. Germline assignment: CDR1 SGHRS and CDR2 YFSETQ. J lost 4 bases, V lost 0 bases, and 12 bases had no gene match. CDR3 sequence: CASSLVSSRDRGGTEAFF. Written as DNA, the CDR3 is TGCGCCAGCAGCTTGGTTTCGTCCCGGGACAGGGGAGGCACTGAAGCTTTCTTT. The full variable domain, completed using reference TRBV5-1 and TRBJ1-1, is KAGVTQTPRYLIKTRGQQVTLSCSPISGHRSVSWYQQTPGQGLQFLFEYFSETQRNKGNFPGRFSGRQFSNSRSEMNVSTLELGDSALYLCASSLVSSRDRGGTEAFFGQGTRLTVV.

By frequency in the sample, this clonotype is medium-sized (0.01 to 0.1%). The chain employs TRBV29-1 and TRBJ1-2, with a tentative D call TRBD1 (5 bases). The CDR3 covers 15 residues. V was cut by 0 bases and J by 5 bases, with 16 bases left in between. Germline loops: CDR1 SQVTM, CDR2 ANQGSEA. In DNA, the CDR3 is TGCAGCGTTGAAGATCGCCTCGGGGCAGGGTATGGCTACACCTTC. Protein product: CSVEDRLGAGYGYTF.

This clonotype was detected only a few times. This chain uses TRBV20-1 with TRBJ2-2, with 7 bases matching TRBD2. The CDR3 loop spans 15 amino acids. Germline V gene lookup returns CDR1 DFQATT and CDR2 SNEGSKA (reference sequence). The V segment lost 6 bases and the J segment 0 bases; nucleotides outside the gene matches: 7. CDR3 loop: CSATTGGSNTGELFF. The CDR3 DNA sequence: TGCAGTGCAACTACCGGGGGGTCGAACACCGGGGAGCTGTTTTTT.

This clonotype has at least ten counts. J is TRBJ1-6 and V is TRBV5-6, with D tentatively TRBD1 (6 bases). Germline values: CDR1 SGHDT, CDR2 YYEEEE. CDR3 length equals 15 residues. V gave up 0 bases and J gave up 7 bases, with 11 bases separating them. The CDR3 loop is CASSLVQGRNSPLHF. Written as DNA, the CDR3 is TGTGCCAGCAGCTTGGTCCAGGGGCGAAATTCACCCCTCCACTTT.

This clonotype has just a few counts. This chain joins TRBV7-9 and TRBJ1-5; TRBD1 aligns across 7 bases. The CDR3 is made up of 15 amino acids. Germline V CDR1 and CDR2: SEHNR, FQNEAQ (reference sequence). V lost 1 base to trimming and J lost 0 bases; unmatched junction nucleotides: 0. The CDR3 region has the DNA TGTGCCAGCAGCTTAGGGGACAGTAGCAATCAGCCCCAGCATTTT. This sequence encodes CASSLGDSSNQPQHF.

This clonotype was seen many times. V and J are TRBV27 and TRBJ1-6, with a possible D match to TRBD1 (5 bases). Germline loops: CDR1 MNHEY, CDR2 SMNVEV (reference sequence). With 6 bases removed from V and 0 bases from J, the gap between germline ends came to 12 bases. This CDR3 spans 16 amino acids. The CDR3 here is CASRPGTDSYNSPLHF. The CDR3, as DNA: TGTGCCAGCAGGCCCGGGACGGACTCCTATAATTCACCCCTCCACTTT.

The genes are TRBV6-5 and TRBJ2-7, with 9 nucleotides matching TRBD1. Germline loops: CDR1 MNHEY, CDR2 SVGAGI. The length of the CDR3 is 14 residues. V lost 4 bases and J lost 5; bases outside the gene matches: 6. CDR3 nucleotides: TGTGCCAGCAGTTCCGGGACAGGGTCTCACGAGCAGTACTTC. It specifies CASSSGTGSHEQYF.

By proportion, this clonotype is medium-sized. The chain couples TRBV30 to TRBJ2-2, with D possibly called TRBD1 or TRBD2 (5 bases each). V was cut by 4 bases and J by 3 bases, with 15 bases left in between. Germline values: CDR1 GTSNPN, CDR2 SVGIG (reference sequence). There are 15 residues in the CDR3. Here the CDR3 DNA reads TGTGCCTGGACCGTCCGGGACGGAGACACCGGGGAGCTGTTTTTT. Translation gives CAWTVRDGDTGELFF.

By share, this clonotype ranks as medium-sized. The V call is TRBV19, the J call TRBJ1-5, with a tentative D call TRBD1 (5 bases). Trimming left V 4 bases short and J 2 bases short, with 12 bases between. Germline CDR1 LNHDA, CDR2 SQIVND (reference sequence). This CDR3 has 15 amino acids. The CDR3 nucleotides are TGTGCCAGTAGTACGGCAGGGAAGGGCAATCAGCCCCAGCATTTT. Protein: CASSTAGKGNQPQHF.

A note on this clonotype: This may be a read error, as it is one base from a much larger clone. Lacking the conserved final phenylalanine or tryptophan, this CDR3 likely reflects a read error. The chain couples TRBV6-1 to TRBJ2-7, with 9 bases fitting TRBD1. V was pared by 5 bases and J by 5 bases, with 10 bases of the junction left unmatched. This CDR3 has 15 amino acids. In germline, CDR1 is MNHNS, CDR2 SASEGT. CDR3 residues: CASSRLGQGSHEQYL. Here the CDR3 DNA reads TGTGCCAGCAGTCGGCTCGGACAGGGGTCCCACGAGCAGTACCTC.

The chain recombines TRBV10-3 with TRBJ1-1, with D hard to call. The CDR3 loop spans 13 amino acids. Trimming pared 2 bases from V and 5 bases from J, leaving 9 bases between. CDR1 and CDR2 (germline): ENHRY, SYGVKD. CDR3 bases: TGTGCCATCAGTGAGCTGGGAAAGACTGAAGCTTTCTTT. It specifies CAISELGKTEAFF.

The table lists this clonotype with many counts. The chain combines TRBV27 with TRBJ1-4, with a tentative D call TRBD1 (5 bases). Germline CDR1 is MNHEY and CDR2 is SMNVEV (reference sequence). This CDR3 has 15 residues. Trimming pared 3 bases from V and 0 bases from J, leaving 8 bases between. The CDR3 DNA reads as TGTGCCAGCAGTTTTCCGACAGCAACTAATGAAAAACTGTTTTTT. Its protein is CASSFPTATNEKLFF. The variable domain in full, completed from reference TRBV27 and TRBJ1-4, reads EAQVTQNPRYLITVTGKKLTVTCSQNMNHEYMSWYRQDPGLGLRQIYYSMNVEVTDKGDVPEGYKVSRKEKRNFPLILESPSPNQTSLYFCASSFPTATNEKLFFGSGTQLSVL.

By share, this clonotype counts as medium-sized. This sequence joins TRBV12-3 or TRBV12-4 and TRBJ2-2; no clear D gene. The CDR3 totals 14 residues. Trimming stripped 6 bases from V and 5 bases from J, with 13 bases between. CDR3: CASRPTRSTGELFF. The CDR3 region has the DNA TGTGCCAGCAGGCCTACACGGAGTACCGGGGAGCTGTTTTTT.

This chain joins TRBV27 and TRBJ2-3; 9 nucleotides align to TRBD2. The junction had 2 bases not matched to a gene; V was cut back by 2 bases and J by 2 bases. CDR3 length equals 15 residues. Germline-derived CDR1 and CDR2 are MNHEY and SMNVEV (reference sequence). The DNA of the CDR3 is TGTGCCAGCAGTTTAGGCGGGGGGGCCACAGATACGCAGTATTTT. The encoded protein is CASSLGGGATDTQYF.

This clonotype was counted many times. J is TRBJ1-2 and V is TRBV5-6; D not certain. The CDR3 totals 14 residues. The germline V and J ends were trimmed by 6 bases and 5 bases, with 17 bases remaining between them. Germline assignment: CDR1 SGHDT and CDR2 YYEEEE. CDR3 sequence: CASIGQPSPYGYTF. The CDR3 DNA reads TGTGCCAGCATAGGTCAGCCTTCACCGTATGGCTACACCTTC.

The CDR3 nucleotides are TGTGCCAGCAGTTGGGGGGGTACAGATAATCAGCCCCAGCATTTT. Translating gives CASSWGGTDNQPQHF. V gene TRBV12-3 or TRBV12-4 combines with J gene TRBJ1-5; possible D gene TRBD1, 5 bases. The CDR3 has 15 residues. Trimming shortened V by 4 bases and J by 4 bases, and 14 bases separated the two germline ends.

In its sample, this clonotype ranks as medium-sized. The chain employs TRBV5-6 and TRBJ2-3, with TRBD2 identical over 7 bases. CDR1 SGHDT and CDR2 YYEEEE come from the germline V gene. The CDR3 is 14 residues long. After removal of 4 bases from V and 1 base from J, the junction contained 3 bases not matched to a gene. This chain's CDR3 is CASSRTRGTDTQYF. Here the CDR3 DNA reads TGTGCCAGCAGCCGGACTAGGGGCACAGATACGCAGTATTTT.

This clonotype is categorized as medium-sized. The chain uses TRBV15 and TRBJ2-3; 7 positions agree with TRBD1. Losses at the gene ends were 4 bases for V and 6 bases for J; bases not matched to a gene: 7. The CDR3 sequence is 14 residues long. Germline V gene data show CDR1 as LNHNV and CDR2 as YYDKDF (reference sequence). In DNA, the CDR3 is TGTGCCACCAGCACACCGAGGGGGCTTGATACGCAGTATTTT. It codes for CATSTPRGLDTQYF.